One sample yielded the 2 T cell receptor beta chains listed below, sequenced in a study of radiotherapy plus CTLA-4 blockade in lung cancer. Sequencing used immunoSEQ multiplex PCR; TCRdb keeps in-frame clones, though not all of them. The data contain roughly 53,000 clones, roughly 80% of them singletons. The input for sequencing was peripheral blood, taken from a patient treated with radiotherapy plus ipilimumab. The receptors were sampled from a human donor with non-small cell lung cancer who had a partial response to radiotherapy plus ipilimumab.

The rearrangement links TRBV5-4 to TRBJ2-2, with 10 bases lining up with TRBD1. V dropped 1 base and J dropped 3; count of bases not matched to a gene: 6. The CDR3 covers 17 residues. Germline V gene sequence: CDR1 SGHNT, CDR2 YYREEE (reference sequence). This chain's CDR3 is CASSLTGTGDYTGELFF. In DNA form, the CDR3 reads TGTGCCAGCAGCTTGACAGGGACAGGGGATTACACCGGGGAGCTGTTTTTT.

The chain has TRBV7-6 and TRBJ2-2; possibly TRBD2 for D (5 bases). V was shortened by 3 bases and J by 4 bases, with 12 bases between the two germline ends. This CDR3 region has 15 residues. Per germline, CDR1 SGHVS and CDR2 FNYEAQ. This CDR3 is CASSLEAAGTGELFF. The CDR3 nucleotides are TGTGCCAGCAGCTTGGAGGCCGCCGGCACCGGGGAGCTGTTTTTT.